This entry is about one T cell receptor (beta chain). Its target is unknown. Profiling relied on immunoSEQ multiplex PCR, and the TCRdb table lists in-frame clones only, not all of them. The sample consists of around 97,000 clones, 91% of them appearing once. There are 14 residues in the CDR3. The germline V gene encodes CDR1 SGHVS and CDR2 FQNEAQ. V dropped 5 bases and J dropped 7 bases, with 18 bases sitting between them. The source of the sample is a study of graft-versus-host responses after intestinal transplantation. Study-wide background: Recipients were all induced with anti-thymocyte globulin, then given tacrolimus and steroids for two to three years.

Points from the study as a whole: High graft-versus-host to host-versus-graft clonal ratios were found in allografts of patients who had graft-donor T cell macrochimerism.

Sample: unstimulated CD4+ T cells sorted from spleen or lymph node cells, taken before transplant. The rearrangement joins TRBV7-8 to TRBJ2-7; possible D gene TRBD2, 5 bases. This receptor was identified in a human donor who was the organ donor for an intestinal transplant. CDR3 loop: CASSPGNSLGEQYF. As DNA, the CDR3 is TGTGCCAGCAGCCCGGGGAACAGTCTCGGGGAGCAGTACTTC.